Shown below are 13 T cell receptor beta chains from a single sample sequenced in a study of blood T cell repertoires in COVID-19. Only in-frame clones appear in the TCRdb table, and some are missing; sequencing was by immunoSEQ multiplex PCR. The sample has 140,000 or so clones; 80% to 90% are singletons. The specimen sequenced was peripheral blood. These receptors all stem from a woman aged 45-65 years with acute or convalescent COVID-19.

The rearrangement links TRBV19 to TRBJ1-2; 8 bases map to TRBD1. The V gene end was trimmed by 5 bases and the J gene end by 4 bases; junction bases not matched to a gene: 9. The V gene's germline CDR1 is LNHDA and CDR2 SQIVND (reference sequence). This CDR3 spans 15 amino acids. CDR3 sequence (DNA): TGTGCCAGTAGTGCCCAGGGGGCGCAGGGCTATGGCTACACCTTC. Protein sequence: CASSAQGAQGYGYTF.

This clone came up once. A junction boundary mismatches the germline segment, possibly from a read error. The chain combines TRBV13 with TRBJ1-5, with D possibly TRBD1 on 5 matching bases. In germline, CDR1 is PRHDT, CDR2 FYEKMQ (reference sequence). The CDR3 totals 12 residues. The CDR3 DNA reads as TGTGCCAGCAGCTTAGGGGGGCAGCCCCAGCGTTTT. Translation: CASSLGGQPQRF.

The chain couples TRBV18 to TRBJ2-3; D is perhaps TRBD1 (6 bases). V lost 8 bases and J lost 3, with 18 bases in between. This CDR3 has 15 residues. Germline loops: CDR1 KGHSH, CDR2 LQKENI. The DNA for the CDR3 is TGTGCCAGCGCCGAGTACCGGCAGGGGACAGATACGCAGTATTTT. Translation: CASAEYRQGTDTQYF.

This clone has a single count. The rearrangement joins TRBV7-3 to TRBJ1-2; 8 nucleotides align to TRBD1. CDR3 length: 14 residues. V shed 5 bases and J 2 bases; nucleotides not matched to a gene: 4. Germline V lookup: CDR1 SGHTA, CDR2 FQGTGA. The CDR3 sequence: CASSHGQGNYGYTF. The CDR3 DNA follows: TGTGCCAGCAGCCACGGACAGGGCAACTATGGCTACACCTTC.

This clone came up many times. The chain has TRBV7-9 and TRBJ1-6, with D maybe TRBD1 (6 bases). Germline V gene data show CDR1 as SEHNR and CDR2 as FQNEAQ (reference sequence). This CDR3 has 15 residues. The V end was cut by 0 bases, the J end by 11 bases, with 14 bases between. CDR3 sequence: CASSLAQGGLTPLHF. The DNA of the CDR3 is TGTGCCAGCAGCTTAGCACAGGGCGGTTTGACACCCCTCCACTTT.

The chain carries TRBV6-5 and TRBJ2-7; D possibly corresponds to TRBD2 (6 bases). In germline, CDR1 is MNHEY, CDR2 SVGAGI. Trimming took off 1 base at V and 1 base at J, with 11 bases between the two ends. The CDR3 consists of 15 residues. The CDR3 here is CASSYFGRESYEQYF. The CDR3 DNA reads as TGTGCCAGCAGTTACTTTGGGCGGGAATCCTACGAGCAGTACTTC.

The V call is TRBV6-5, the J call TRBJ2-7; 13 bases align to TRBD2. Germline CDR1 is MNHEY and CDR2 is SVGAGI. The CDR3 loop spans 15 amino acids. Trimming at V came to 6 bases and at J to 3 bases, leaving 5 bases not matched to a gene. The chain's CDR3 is CASSRRLAGGYEQYF. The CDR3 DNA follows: TGTGCCAGCAGCCGCCGACTAGCGGGAGGCTACGAGCAGTACTTC.

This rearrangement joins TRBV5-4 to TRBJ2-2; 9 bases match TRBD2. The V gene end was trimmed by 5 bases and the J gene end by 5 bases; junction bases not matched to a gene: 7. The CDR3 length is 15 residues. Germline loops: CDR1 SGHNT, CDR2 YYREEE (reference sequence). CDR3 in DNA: TGTGCCAGCAGTTTTAGCGGGAGCTCTACCGGGGAGCTGTTTTTT. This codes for CASSFSGSSTGELFF.

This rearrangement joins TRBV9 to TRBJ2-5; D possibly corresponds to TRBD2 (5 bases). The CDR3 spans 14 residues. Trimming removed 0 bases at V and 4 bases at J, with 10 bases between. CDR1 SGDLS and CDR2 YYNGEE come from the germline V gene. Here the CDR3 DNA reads TGTGCCAGCAGCGTAGCTGGGAGAGTAGAGACCCAGTACTTC. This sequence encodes CASSVAGRVETQYF.

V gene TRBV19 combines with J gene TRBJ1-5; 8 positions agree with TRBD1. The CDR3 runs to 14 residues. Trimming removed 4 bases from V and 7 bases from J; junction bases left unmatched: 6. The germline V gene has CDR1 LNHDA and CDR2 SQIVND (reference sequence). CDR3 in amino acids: CASSTDYRGQPQHF. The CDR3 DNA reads TGTGCCAGTAGTACGGATTACAGGGGGCAGCCCCAGCATTTT.

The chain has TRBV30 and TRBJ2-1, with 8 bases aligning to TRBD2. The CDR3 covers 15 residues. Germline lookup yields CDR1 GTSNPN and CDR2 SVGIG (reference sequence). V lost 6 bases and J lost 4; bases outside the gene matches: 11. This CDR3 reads CACRPGLAVYNEQFF. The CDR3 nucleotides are TGTGCCTGCCGCCCCGGACTAGCAGTATACAATGAGCAGTTCTTC.

This CDR3 reads CASITTGPGRYEQYF. The CDR3 DNA is TGTGCCAGCATCACGACAGGCCCAGGCCGATACGAGCAGTACTTC. The rearrangement uses TRBV7-9 and TRBJ2-7, with D possibly being TRBD1 (6 bases). V shed 7 bases and J shed 4 bases, with 20 bases lying between them. The CDR3 has 15 amino acids. From germline, CDR1 is SEHNR and CDR2 FQNEAQ (reference sequence). Combining the CDR3 with reference TRBV7-9 and TRBJ2-7 gives the whole variable domain DTGVSQNPRHKITKRGQNVTFRCDPISEHNRLYWYRQTLGQGPEFLTYFQNEAQLEKSRLLSDRFSAERPKGSFSTLEIQRTEQGDSAMYLCASITTGPGRYEQYFGPGTRLTVT.

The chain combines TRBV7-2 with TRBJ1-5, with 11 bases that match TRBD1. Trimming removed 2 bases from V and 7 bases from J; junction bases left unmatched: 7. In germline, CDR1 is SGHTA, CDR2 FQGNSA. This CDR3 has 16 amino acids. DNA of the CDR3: TGTGCCAGCAGCTTAAAGGGACAGGGGGTTGGACAGCCCCAGCATTTT. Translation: CASSLKGQGVGQPQHF.